The 17 T cell receptor beta chains presented below share a single source sample, sequenced in a study of PD-1 blockade in mismatch repair-deficient tumors. Sequencing was performed with immunoSEQ multiplex PCR; in TCRdb, only in-frame clones are kept and a portion is missing. The repertoire consists of some 85,000 clones, with roughly 80% occurring once and the leading ten covering 5% to 7%. Sequencing was performed on peripheral blood, taken 44 weeks after starting pembrolizumab. The receptors here all came from an adult with mismatch repair-deficient cancer.

The rearrangement joins TRBV11-3 to TRBJ1-3; D possibly corresponds to TRBD1 (5 bases). Germline CDR1 SGHNT, CDR2 YENEEA. With 6 bases removed from V and 4 bases from J, the gap between germline ends came to 16 bases. This CDR3 comprises 15 residues. The CDR3: CASSRRGNDGNTIYF. The CDR3 bases are TGTGCCAGCAGTCGCCGGGGGAATGACGGAAACACCATATATTTT.

V and J are TRBV11-1 and TRBJ2-3; 7 bases align to TRBD2. From germline, CDR1 is SGHAT and CDR2 FQDESV (reference sequence). V trimming: 5 bases; J trimming: 2 bases; junction bases outside the gene matches: 4. The length of the CDR3 is 14 residues. Written as DNA, the CDR3 is TGTGCCAGCAGCCGACTAGCCTTCACAGATACGCAGTATTTT. Translation gives CASSRLAFTDTQYF. Using reference TRBV11-1 and TRBJ2-3 for the parts outside the CDR3, the full variable domain is EAEVAQSPRYKITEKSQAVAFWCDPISGHATLYWYRQILGQGPELLVQFQDESVVDDSQLPKDRFSAERLKGVDSTLKIQPAELGDSAMYLCASSRLAFTDTQYFGPGTRLTVL.

The chain carries TRBV27 and TRBJ1-2; D possibly corresponds to TRBD1 (6 bases). The CDR3 extends over 14 amino acids. Germline V CDR1 and CDR2: MNHEY, SMNVEV (reference sequence). Between the trimmed V and J ends, which lost 8 bases and 3 bases, there was a span of 16 bases. CDR3 region: CASGPAGEYYGYTF. CDR3 sequence (DNA): TGTGCCAGCGGCCCGGCAGGGGAGTACTATGGCTACACCTTC.

This clone was counted once. This sequence joins TRBV7-2 and TRBJ1-5; unclear D gene. V lost 0 bases and J lost 3, with 3 bases in between. This CDR3 spans 13 amino acids. Germline CDR1 and CDR2: SGHTA and FQGNSA. CDR3 nucleotide sequence: TGTGCCAGCAGCTTAGCGGTCAATCAGCCCCAGCATTTT. Translation gives CASSLAVNQPQHF.

The chain uses TRBV27 and TRBJ2-1; 7 bases are a match to TRBD1. Trimming at V came to 6 bases and at J to 4 bases, leaving 15 bases not matched to a gene. Looked up from germline, CDR1 is MNHEY and CDR2 is SMNVEV (reference sequence). The CDR3 loop spans 17 amino acids. Here the CDR3 DNA reads TGTGCCAGCAGCTTCGCGCGCCTGACAGGGCGATACAATGAGCAGTTCTTC. Protein: CASSFARLTGRYNEQFF.

As concerns this clone: Additional DNA sequences in this sample encode the identical CDR3. The V and J genes are TRBV27 and TRBJ2-5, with D possibly being TRBD1 or TRBD2 (5 bases each). This CDR3 is built from 14 residues. Germline loops: CDR1 MNHEY, CDR2 SMNVEV (reference sequence). CDR3 sequence reads: CATGTLKSQETQYF. CDR3 DNA sequence: TGTGCTACCGGGACCCTCAAGAGCCAAGAGACCCAGTACTTC.

The rearrangement uses TRBV6-1 and TRBJ2-7; 8 nucleotides align to TRBD2. Germline V gene lookup returns CDR1 MNHNS and CDR2 SASEGT. V lost 8 bases, J lost 9 bases, and 18 bases stayed unmatched. CDR3 length equals 15 residues. CDR3 loop: CASSPGSGTYYGQYF. The CDR3 nucleotides read TGTGCCAGCTCCCCAGGTAGCGGGACCTATTATGGGCAGTACTTC.

The CDR3 sequence: CASSSRPGTSLSTDTQYF. The DNA for the CDR3 is TGTGCCAGCAGTTCGCGCCCCGGGACTAGCCTTAGCACAGATACGCAGTATTTT. This rearrangement joins TRBV9 to TRBJ2-3; 9 bases align to TRBD2. Unmatched junction bases numbered 13, after V lost 5 bases and J lost 0 bases. Germline V lookup: CDR1 SGDLS, CDR2 YYNGEE. The CDR3 is 18 residues long. The full variable domain, in which reference TRBV9 and TRBJ2-3 provide the parts outside the CDR3, is DSGVTQTPKHLITATGQRVTLRCSPRSGDLSVYWYQQSLDQGLQFLIQYYNGEERAKGNILERFSAQQFPDLHSELNLSSLELGDSALYFCASSSRPGTSLSTDTQYFGPGTRLTVL.

The chain uses TRBV28 and TRBJ2-7; 8 nucleotides align to TRBD1. V dropped 3 bases and J dropped 2; count of bases not matched to a gene: 6. Germline V CDR1 and CDR2: MDHEN, SYDVKM. This CDR3 region has 15 residues. DNA of the CDR3: TGTGCCAGCAGTTTGATGGCAGGGGGCGCCTACGAGCAGTACTTC. Amino acid sequence: CASSLMAGGAYEQYF.

In nucleotides, the CDR3 is TGTGCCAGCAGCCCCGTGAGGACTTCTAGCACAGATACGCAGTATTTT. Translating gives CASSPVRTSSTDTQYF. The rearrangement joins TRBV7-9 to TRBJ2-3; D is possibly TRBD2 (5 bases). V was cut by 5 bases and J by 0 bases, with 15 bases left in between. From germline, CDR1 is SEHNR and CDR2 FQNEAQ (reference sequence). The CDR3 runs to 16 residues.

The chain is built from TRBV19 and TRBJ2-7; 9 bases are shared with TRBD2. The germline CDR1 and CDR2 sequences are LNHDA and SQIVND (reference sequence). The J segment lost 2 bases and the V segment lost 5 bases, leaving 7 bases of the junction unmatched. This CDR3 is built from 15 residues. The CDR3 bases are TGTGCCAGTAGTGAGACGGCTAGCGGGACCTACGAGCAGTACTTC. Translating gives CASSETASGTYEQYF.

The gene calls are TRBV28 and TRBJ1-2, with a weak D call TRBD1 (6 bases). This CDR3 spans 15 amino acids. Germline V lookup: CDR1 MDHEN, CDR2 SYDVKM. Trimming took off 0 bases at V and 0 bases at J, with 8 bases between the two ends. CDR3 residues: CASSLWGASNYGYTF. DNA of the CDR3: TGTGCCAGCAGTTTATGGGGGGCCTCTAACTATGGCTACACCTTC.

The chain carries TRBV29-1 and TRBJ2-7, with 8 nucleotides matching TRBD2. The CDR3 has 13 residues. Germline loops: CDR1 SQVTM, CDR2 ANQGSEA. Trimming took 6 bases from V and 2 from J; bases not matched to a gene: 6. This CDR3 reads CSVDSGNAYEQYF. The CDR3, as DNA: TGCAGCGTAGATAGCGGGAACGCCTACGAGCAGTACTTC.

The gene calls are TRBV25-1 and TRBJ2-1; 9 nucleotides line up with TRBD1. The germline V gene has CDR1 MGHDK and CDR2 SYGVNS. The V gene end was trimmed by 6 bases and the J gene end by 7 bases; junction bases not matched to a gene: 4. This CDR3 is 13 amino acids long. CDR3 sequence: CASRNRGLNEQFF. Written as DNA, the CDR3 is TGTGCCAGCAGGAACAGGGGGCTGAATGAGCAGTTCTTC.

The rearrangement joins TRBV9 to TRBJ2-1, with TRBD2 identical over 7 bases. The V and J ends lost 4 bases and 2 bases, in that order; junction bases with no gene match: 9. The CDR3 length is 16 residues. Germline V gene lookup returns CDR1 SGDLS and CDR2 YYNGEE. The chain's CDR3 is CASSKLAGEAYNEQFF. The CDR3 nucleotides read TGTGCCAGCAGCAAGCTGGCGGGAGAGGCCTACAATGAGCAGTTCTTC.

This rearrangement joins TRBV20-1 to TRBJ1-1; a weak D match, TRBD1 (5 bases). Trimming left V 5 bases short and J 11 bases short, with 15 bases between. Per the germline V gene, CDR1 is DFQATT and CDR2 is SNEGSKA (reference sequence). CDR3 length equals 11 residues. CDR3 nucleotides: TGCAGTGCTCCCGGGGGAGGGGAGGCTTTCTTT. This translates into CSAPGGGEAFF.

The V and J genes are TRBV12-5 and TRBJ1-2; TRBD1 matches at 7 bases. The CDR3 runs to 15 residues. The V gene end was trimmed by 6 bases and the J gene end by 5 bases; junction bases not matched to a gene: 12. In germline, CDR1 is LGHNT, CDR2 FRNRAP. The CDR3 DNA sequence: TGTGCTAGTGGCCTAAATACCGGGACAGATTATGGCTACACCTTC. Translating gives CASGLNTGTDYGYTF.